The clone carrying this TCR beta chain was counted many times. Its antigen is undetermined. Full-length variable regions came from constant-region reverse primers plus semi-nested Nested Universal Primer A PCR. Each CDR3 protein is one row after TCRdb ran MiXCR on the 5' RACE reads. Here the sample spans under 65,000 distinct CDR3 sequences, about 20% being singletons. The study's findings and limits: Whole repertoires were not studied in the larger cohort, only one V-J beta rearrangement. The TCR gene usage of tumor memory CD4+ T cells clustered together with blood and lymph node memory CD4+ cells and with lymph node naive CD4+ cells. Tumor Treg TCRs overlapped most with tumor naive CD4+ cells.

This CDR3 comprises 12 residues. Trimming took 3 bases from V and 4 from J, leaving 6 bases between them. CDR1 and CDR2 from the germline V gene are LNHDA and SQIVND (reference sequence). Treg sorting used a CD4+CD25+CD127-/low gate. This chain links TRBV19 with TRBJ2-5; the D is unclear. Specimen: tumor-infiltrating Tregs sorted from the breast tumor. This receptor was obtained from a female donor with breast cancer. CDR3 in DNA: TGTGCCAGTAGTATTGCAGGAGAGACCCAGTACTTC. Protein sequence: CASSIAGETQYF.